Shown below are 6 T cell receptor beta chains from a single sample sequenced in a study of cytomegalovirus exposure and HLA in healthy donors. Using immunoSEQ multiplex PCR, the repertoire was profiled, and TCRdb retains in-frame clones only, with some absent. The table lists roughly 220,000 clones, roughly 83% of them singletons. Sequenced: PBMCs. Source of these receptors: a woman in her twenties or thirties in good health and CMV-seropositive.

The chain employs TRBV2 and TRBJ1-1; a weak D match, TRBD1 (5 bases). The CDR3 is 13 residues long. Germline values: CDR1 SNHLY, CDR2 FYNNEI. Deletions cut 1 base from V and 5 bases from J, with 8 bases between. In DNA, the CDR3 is TGTGCCAGCAGTGAAGATGGGGGTACTGAAGCTTTCTTT. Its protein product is CASSEDGGTEAFF.

CDR3 region: CASSLNTGVTEAFF. CDR3 DNA: TGTGCCAGCAGTCTTAATACGGGCGTGACTGAAGCTTTCTTT. The V call is TRBV7-8, the J call TRBJ1-1; the D is unclear. V was clipped by 6 bases and J by 5 bases, with 16 bases between them. The CDR3 is made up of 14 amino acids. Germline lookup yields CDR1 SGHVS and CDR2 FQNEAQ.

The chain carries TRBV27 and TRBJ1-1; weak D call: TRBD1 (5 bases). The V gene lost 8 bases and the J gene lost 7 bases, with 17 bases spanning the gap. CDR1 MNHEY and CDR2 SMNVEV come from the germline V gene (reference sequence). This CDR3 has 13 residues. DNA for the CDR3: TGTGCCAGCTCGGAGCAAGGGGTTGGTGAAGCTTTCTTT. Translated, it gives CASSEQGVGEAFF.

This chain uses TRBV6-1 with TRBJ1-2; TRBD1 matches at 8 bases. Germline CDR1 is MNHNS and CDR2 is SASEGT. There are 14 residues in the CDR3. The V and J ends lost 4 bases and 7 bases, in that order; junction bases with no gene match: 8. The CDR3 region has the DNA TGTGCCAGCAGTGCCGACAGGGGAGAACTTGGCTACACCTTC. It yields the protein CASSADRGELGYTF.

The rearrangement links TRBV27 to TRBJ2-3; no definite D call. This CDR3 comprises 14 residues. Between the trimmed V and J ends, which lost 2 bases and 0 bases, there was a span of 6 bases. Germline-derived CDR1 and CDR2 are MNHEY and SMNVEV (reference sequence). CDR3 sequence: CASSLQSSTDTQYF. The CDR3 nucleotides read TGTGCCAGCAGTTTACAGAGTAGCACAGATACGCAGTATTTT.

The CDR3 loop reads CASGKTIGGNTGELFF. Here the CDR3 DNA reads TGTGCTAGTGGAAAGACTATCGGAGGGAACACCGGGGAGCTGTTTTTT. The V and J genes are TRBV12-5 and TRBJ2-2; possible D gene TRBD2, 5 bases. Germline lookup yields CDR1 LGHNT and CDR2 FRNRAP. V lost 6 bases to trimming and J lost 1 base, with 15 bases between them. The CDR3 spans 16 residues.